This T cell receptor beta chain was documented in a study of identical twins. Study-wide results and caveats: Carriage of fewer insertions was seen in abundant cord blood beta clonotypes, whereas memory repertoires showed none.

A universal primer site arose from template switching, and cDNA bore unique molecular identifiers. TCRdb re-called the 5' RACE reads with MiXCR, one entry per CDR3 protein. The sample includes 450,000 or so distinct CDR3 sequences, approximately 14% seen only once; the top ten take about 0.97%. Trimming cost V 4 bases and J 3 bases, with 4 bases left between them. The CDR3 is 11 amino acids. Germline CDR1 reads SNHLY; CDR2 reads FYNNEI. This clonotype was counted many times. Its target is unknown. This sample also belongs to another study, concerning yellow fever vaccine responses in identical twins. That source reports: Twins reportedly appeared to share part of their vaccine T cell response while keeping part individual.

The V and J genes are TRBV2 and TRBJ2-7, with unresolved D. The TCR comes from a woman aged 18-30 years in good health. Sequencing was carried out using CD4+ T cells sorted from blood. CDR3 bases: TGTGCCAGCAGTGGATACTACGAGCAGTACTTC. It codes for CASSGYYEQYF.